The 27 T cell receptor beta chains listed next were all sequenced from one sample in a study of shared clonotypes between healthy human individuals. This table comes from immunoSEQ multiplex PCR, and its TCRdb copy is limited to in-frame clones, with some not included. Seen here are around 370,000 clones, roughly 96% observed once, and the top ten hold 0.32%. The sequenced sample was memory CD8+ T cells sorted from blood. As to subset: CD45RO+ cells pooled with CCR7-negative TemRA cells. The receptors shown here come from a man under 40 in good health.

J is TRBJ2-5 and V is TRBV19, with TRBD2 identical over 12 bases. V lost 5 bases to trimming and J lost 5 bases; unmatched junction nucleotides: 6. CDR1 LNHDA and CDR2 SQIVND come from the germline V gene (reference sequence). The CDR3 spans 15 residues. Written as DNA, the CDR3 is TGTGCCAGTAGTCACCTAGCGGGAGGGGAGGAGACCCAGTACTTC. Encoded protein: CASSHLAGGEETQYF.

The rearrangement uses TRBV4-2 and TRBJ2-1; 7 nucleotides line up with TRBD2. Germline V gene sequence: CDR1 LGHNA, CDR2 YNFKEQ. V lost 0 bases and J lost 6; bases outside the gene matches: 11. The CDR3 totals 17 residues. CDR3 sequence (DNA): TGTGCCAGCAGCCAAGATTTCGCAGCGGGACGGGGCAATGAGCAGTTCTTC. Protein product: CASSQDFAAGRGNEQFF.

The V call is TRBV14, the J call TRBJ2-5, with D tentatively TRBD1 or TRBD2 (5 bases each). V lost 3 bases and J lost 5, with 13 bases in between. The CDR3 has 14 residues. Per germline, CDR1 SGHDN and CDR2 FVKESK. CDR3 bases: TGTGCCAGCAGCCAGACCATACGGGGCGAGACCCAGTACTTC. Encoded protein: CASSQTIRGETQYF.

V usage is TRBV7-9 and J usage is TRBJ2-7; tentative D call: TRBD2 (6 bases). Germline values: CDR1 SEHNR, CDR2 FQNEAQ (reference sequence). V lost 5 bases, J lost 6 bases, and 26 bases lay in between. CDR3 length: 17 residues. CDR3 sequence (DNA): TGTGCCAGCAGCATGTCCCGCCGGTTTCGCCGGGAGCCCGAGCAGTACTTC. It translates to CASSMSRRFRREPEQYF.

J is TRBJ2-2 and V is TRBV18, with TRBD1 identical over 7 bases. Trimming took 4 bases from V and 3 from J; bases not matched to a gene: 5. The CDR3 is made up of 15 amino acids. Germline lookup yields CDR1 KGHSH and CDR2 LQKENI. CDR3 sequence reads: CASSLDRDDTGELFF. The CDR3 DNA sequence: TGTGCCAGCTCACTAGACAGGGACGACACCGGGGAGCTGTTTTTT.

This chain uses TRBV28 with TRBJ2-1; 8 bases line up with TRBD2. Germline CDR1 reads MDHEN; CDR2 reads SYDVKM. V lost 5 bases and J lost 2; bases outside the gene matches: 5. CDR3 length: 15 amino acids. The CDR3 sequence is CASSEPAGAYNEQFF. CDR3 bases: TGTGCCAGCAGTGAACCAGCGGGAGCCTACAATGAGCAGTTCTTC.

V and J are TRBV28 and TRBJ1-5; D is ambiguous. The ends were cut back, 5 bases at V and 6 bases at J, with 8 bases in the middle. The CDR3 totals 12 residues. Per germline, CDR1 MDHEN and CDR2 SYDVKM. The CDR3 is CASSPLPQPQHF. CDR3 nucleotide sequence: TGTGCCAGCAGTCCCTTACCTCAGCCCCAGCATTTT.

This chain joins TRBV2 and TRBJ1-6, with TRBD1 matching 7 bases. V shed 3 bases, J shed 0 bases, and the junction held 2 bases outside the gene matches. This CDR3 comprises 16 residues. Germline CDR1 reads SNHLY; CDR2 reads FYNNEI. CDR3 in amino acids: CASSDSGGSYNSPLHF. DNA of the CDR3: TGTGCCAGCAGTGATTCAGGGGGCTCCTATAATTCACCCCTCCACTTT.

This chain connects TRBV19 to TRBJ2-3; TRBD1 matches 7 bases. The CDR3 covers 13 residues. V gave up 4 bases and J gave up 7 bases; unmatched junction bases: 5. Germline V lookup: CDR1 LNHDA, CDR2 SQIVND (reference sequence). CDR3 nucleotides: TGTGCCAGTAGTAAACCAGGGGGAAATACGCAGTATTTT. Translated, it gives CASSKPGGNTQYF.

Here the CDR3 DNA reads TGTGCCAGCAGTGGGGATTACAATGAGCAGTTCTTC. It is translated as CASSGDYNEQFF. The chain links TRBV25-1 to TRBJ2-1, with D hard to call. Germline loops: CDR1 MGHDK, CDR2 SYGVNS. The CDR3 is 12 residues long. Between the trimmed V and J ends, which lost 4 bases and 4 bases, there was a span of 5 bases.

This chain links TRBV6-5 with TRBJ1-6, with 11 bases that match TRBD1. The V gene's germline CDR1 is MNHEY and CDR2 SVGAGI. The CDR3 runs to 15 residues. With 5 bases clipped from V and 9 bases from J, the junction kept 6 bases outside the gene matches. CDR3 coding DNA: TGTGCCAGCAGTCCCCCTGGGACAGGGGGTTCACCCCTCCACTTT. This translates into CASSPPGTGGSPLHF.

The chain joins TRBV7-9 to TRBJ1-3; the D gene is possibly TRBD1 (5 bases). Per germline, CDR1 SEHNR and CDR2 FQNEAQ (reference sequence). V was cut by 3 bases and J by 1 base, with 10 bases left in between. The length of the CDR3 is 15 residues. The CDR3 protein is CASSLGRGSGNTIYF. CDR3 DNA sequence: TGTGCCAGCAGCTTGGGGAGGGGTTCTGGAAACACCATATATTTT.

This chain links TRBV2 with TRBJ2-1; 9 positions match TRBD1. V was clipped by 4 bases and J by 9 bases; unmatched bases: 7. Per germline, CDR1 SNHLY and CDR2 FYNNEI. The length of the CDR3 is 14 residues. The CDR3 reads CASSGQGDISEQFF. The CDR3 nucleotides are TGTGCCAGCAGTGGACAGGGGGACATTAGTGAGCAGTTCTTC.

For this clone: Germline is not matched at one junction end, which may reflect a read error. The CDR3 is CASSLRWGVQETQYF. For the CDR3, the DNA is TGTGCTAGCAGCTTAAGGTGGGGGGTACAAGAGACCCAGTACTTC. The rearrangement uses TRBV7-7 and TRBJ2-5, with D tentatively TRBD2 (6 bases). CDR3 length: 15 amino acids. CDR1 and CDR2 (germline): SSHAT, FNYEAQ (reference sequence). Variable domain in full (rest from reference TRBV7-7 and TRBJ2-5): GAGVSQSPRYKVTKRGQDVTLRCDPISSHATLYWYQQALGQGPEFLTYFNYEAQPDKSGLPSDRFSAERPEGSISTLTIQRTEQRDSAMYRCASSLRWGVQETQYFGPGTRLLVL.

V is TRBV11-2 and J is TRBJ2-2, with D unclear. Germline V lookup: CDR1 SGHAT, CDR2 FQNNGV. The CDR3 is made up of 14 amino acids. The V gene lost 0 bases and the J gene lost 7 bases, with 9 bases spanning the gap. This CDR3 reads CASSLDSRNGELFF. The DNA of the CDR3 is TGTGCCAGCAGCTTAGATAGTCGAAACGGGGAGCTGTTTTTT.

The chain recombines TRBV13 with TRBJ1-2, with TRBD1 identical over 7 bases. Germline V gene data show CDR1 as PRHDT and CDR2 as FYEKMQ (reference sequence). The J segment lost 0 bases and the V segment lost 7 bases, leaving 11 bases of the junction unmatched. The length of the CDR3 is 16 residues. The CDR3 spells CASTLLTGEANYGYTF. DNA for the CDR3: TGTGCCAGCACCCTTTTAACAGGGGAGGCTAACTATGGCTACACCTTC.

This chain joins TRBV6-1 and TRBJ1-1; the D gene is possibly TRBD1 (5 bases). The CDR3 covers 17 residues. Germline values: CDR1 MNHNS, CDR2 SASEGT. The ends were cut back, 3 bases at V and 0 bases at J, with 17 bases in the middle. The CDR3 is CASSEAAGKGMNTEAFF. The CDR3 DNA reads as TGTGCCAGCAGTGAGGCGGCCGGGAAGGGGATGAACACTGAAGCTTTCTTT.

V gene TRBV7-6 combines with J gene TRBJ2-1; 8 bases align to TRBD2. V shed 3 bases and J 0 bases; nucleotides not matched to a gene: 1. Germline CDR1 reads SGHVS; CDR2 reads FNYEAQ. The CDR3 extends over 15 amino acids. The chain's CDR3 is CASSFGRASYNEQFF. For the CDR3, the DNA is TGTGCCAGCAGCTTCGGGAGGGCCTCCTACAATGAGCAGTTCTTC.

This chain joins TRBV5-8 and TRBJ1-5; D remains unclear. From germline, CDR1 is SGHTS and CDR2 YDEGEE. The CDR3 spans 15 residues. The germline V and J ends were trimmed by 4 bases and 2 bases, with 13 bases remaining between them. CDR3 DNA: TGTGCCAGCAGCCTACACCTACACGGCAATCAGCCCCAGCATTTT. Protein sequence: CASSLHLHGNQPQHF.

J is TRBJ2-6 and V is TRBV9, with TRBD1 matching 7 bases. The germline gives CDR1 SGDLS, CDR2 YYNGEE. V was clipped by 3 bases and J by 0 bases; unmatched bases: 9. This CDR3 comprises 18 residues. The CDR3: CASSAKGQFSSGANVLTF. As DNA, the CDR3 is TGTGCCAGCAGCGCAAAGGGACAGTTCTCCTCTGGGGCCAACGTCCTGACTTTC.

A remark on this clone: Other DNA sequences of this sample code for an identical CDR3. The J gene is TRBJ1-2, the V gene TRBV5-1; TRBD1 matches 8 bases. Per germline, CDR1 SGHRS and CDR2 YFSETQ. Trimming removed 4 bases from V and 4 bases from J; junction bases left unmatched: 0. This CDR3 has 12 residues. The CDR3 DNA sequence: TGCGCCAGCAGCGGACAGGGCTATGGCTACACCTTC. It is translated as CASSGQGYGYTF.

DNA for the CDR3: TGTGCCAGCAGGGGGACACCTCAAGCCTACAATGAGCAGTTCTTC. It encodes CASRGTPQAYNEQFF. This sequence joins TRBV6-5 and TRBJ2-1, with D possibly TRBD1 on 6 matching bases. Trimming took 6 bases from V and 2 from J, leaving 14 bases between them. The CDR3 has 15 residues. Per the germline V gene, CDR1 is MNHEY and CDR2 is SVGAGI.

CDR3 region: CASSLEGVEQYF. DNA for the CDR3: TGTGCCAGCAGCTTAGAAGGGGTCGAGCAGTACTTC. The V call is TRBV11-2, the J call TRBJ2-7; tentative D call: TRBD1 (5 bases). CDR3 length: 12 amino acids. Germline V gene sequence: CDR1 SGHAT, CDR2 FQNNGV. Deletions cut 0 bases from V and 6 bases from J, with 6 bases between.

The chain employs TRBV5-1 and TRBJ2-7; 7 bases are shared with TRBD2. Germline V gene lookup returns CDR1 SGHRS and CDR2 YFSETQ. This CDR3 is 17 amino acids long. V trimming: 0 bases; J trimming: 7 bases; junction bases outside the gene matches: 16. Here the CDR3 reads CASSLAGGASFTEEQYF. CDR3 nucleotides: TGCGCCAGCAGCTTGGCGGGAGGAGCCTCCTTCACGGAGGAGCAGTACTTC.

The genes are TRBV5-1 and TRBJ2-2; D is uncertain. Germline CDR1 is SGHRS and CDR2 is YFSETQ. There are 14 residues in the CDR3. V dropped 4 bases and J dropped 0 bases, with 7 bases sitting between them. CDR3 bases: TGCGCCAGCAGCCGGACCTCGAACACCGGGGAGCTGTTTTTT. This translates into CASSRTSNTGELFF.

CDR3 protein: CASSFRRAGANVLTF. The CDR3 DNA reads TGTGCCAGCAGCTTTAGGCGGGCGGGGGCCAACGTCCTGACTTTC. The chain is built from TRBV5-6 and TRBJ2-6; D may be TRBD2 (5 bases). Germline CDR1 is SGHDT and CDR2 is YYEEEE. The CDR3 runs to 15 residues. V lost 2 bases to trimming and J lost 4 bases, with 10 bases between them.

The CDR3 DNA follows: TGTGCCTGGACCCAGTCTCTAGTGTTAGGCACAGATACGCAGTATTTT. Residues: CAWTQSLVLGTDTQYF. The V gene is TRBV30, the J gene TRBJ2-3; no definite D call. V was cut by 4 bases and J by 1 base, with 18 bases left in between. CDR1 and CDR2 from the germline V gene are GTSNPN and SVGIG (reference sequence). This CDR3 contains 16 residues. The whole variable domain, filled in from reference TRBV30 and TRBJ2-3, reads SQTIHQWPATLVQPVGSPLSLECTVEGTSNPNLYWYRQAAGRGLQLLFYSVGIGQISSEVPQNLSASRPQDRQFILSSKKLLLSDSGFYLCAWTQSLVLGTDTQYFGPGTRLTVL.